Listed here is a single T cell receptor beta chain. Antigen: not known. Described treatment: approximately 11-day PBMC culture with coronavirus spike peptide pools or control peptides (ViraFEST assay). Sequenced with the Oncomine TCR Beta short-read assay was DNA taken from cultured CD4+ T cells. A single record per CDR3 protein comes from TCRdb applying MiXCR to the PCR reads. The table includes 2,500 to 3,500 distinct CDR3 sequences, approximately 72% detected once. Germline V gene sequence: CDR1 LGHNA, CDR2 YSLEER. The CDR3 extends over 16 amino acids. With 0 bases clipped from V and 5 bases from J, the junction kept 9 bases outside the gene matches. The sample originates from a study of vaccination and CD4 T cells after COVID-19. Background on the study: The stimulus for the cells was overlapping spike peptides derived from SARS-CoV-2, HCoV-NL63, HCoV-OC43 and HCoV-229E.

General study findings and limits: For convalescent patients, 304 of the 307 vaccine-specific clones analyzed were classified as spike mono-reactive. Median approximately 90% of reactive clones detected in convalescent patients emerged only post-vaccination. Rising from 21 to 38, the median of SARS-CoV-2-reactive clonotypes did not change significantly.

V and J are TRBV4-3 and TRBJ1-2; 7 bases are shared with TRBD1. Sequenced: CD4+ T cells from blood, cultured in vitro. The receptor comes from a human donor who had recovered from COVID-19. CDR3 residues: CASSQEGGRGMYGYTF. The DNA for the CDR3 is TGCGCCAGCAGCCAAGAAGGCGGCAGGGGGATGTATGGCTACACCTTC.